The 16 T cell receptor beta chains below come from one sample, sequenced in a study of control samples from healthy donors and cancer patients. Sequencing used immunoSEQ multiplex PCR; TCRdb keeps in-frame clones, though not all of them. The data show about 120,000 clones, with about 95% seen just once and roughly 4% held by the top ten. Sequencing used blood. Receptors originate from a man between 25 and 39 years old in good health.

This chain uses TRBV5-6 with TRBJ2-7; possible D gene TRBD1, 5 bases. This CDR3 contains 15 residues. In germline, CDR1 is SGHDT, CDR2 YYEEEE. V was clipped by 4 bases and J by 5 bases, with 19 bases between them. The CDR3: CASSPTGRVRDEQYF. CDR3 nucleotides: TGTGCCAGCAGCCCAACGGGCAGGGTACGGGACGAGCAGTACTTC.

The chain joins TRBV6-6 to TRBJ1-3, with D possibly being TRBD1 (5 bases). V dropped 7 bases and J dropped 4 bases, with 17 bases sitting between them. CDR1 MNHNY and CDR2 SVGAGI come from the germline V gene (reference sequence). The CDR3 totals 15 residues. CDR3 sequence reads: CASNERGVTGNTIYF. CDR3 nucleotides: TGTGCCAGCAATGAAAGGGGTGTGACGGGAAACACCATATATTTT.

CDR3 DNA sequence: TGTGCCAGCAGCTCTCCGGGACAGAGTAGAGAAAAACTGTTTTTT. Translating gives CASSSPGQSREKLFF. The chain is built from TRBV5-6 and TRBJ1-4; 7 bases are shared with TRBD1. Trimming at V came to 3 bases and at J to 8 bases, leaving 10 bases not matched to a gene. The length of the CDR3 is 15 residues. CDR1 SGHDT and CDR2 YYEEEE come from the germline V gene. The variable domain in full, with the rest retrieved from reference TRBV5-6 and TRBJ1-4, is DAGVTQSPTHLIKTRGQQVTLRCSPKSGHDTVSWYQQALGQGPQFIFQYYEEEERQRGNFPDRFSGHQFPNYSSELNVNALLLGDSALYLCASSSPGQSREKLFFGSGTQLSVL.

The chain is built from TRBV7-9 and TRBJ1-1, with D possibly TRBD1 on 5 matching bases. With 7 bases removed from V and 5 bases from J, the gap between germline ends came to 11 bases. The V gene's germline CDR1 is SEHNR and CDR2 FQNEAQ (reference sequence). This CDR3 comprises 12 residues. The CDR3 DNA reads as TGTGCCAGCACAGGGAGGGGAACTGAAGCTTTCTTT. Its protein is CASTGRGTEAFF.

The J gene is TRBJ1-3, the V gene TRBV5-1; 7 positions match TRBD1. Germline V lookup: CDR1 SGHRS, CDR2 YFSETQ. The CDR3 loop spans 15 amino acids. J gave up 4 bases and V 4 bases, and 8 bases lay outside the gene matches. CDR3 nucleotides: TGCGCCAGCAGCGCACAGGGGCTATCAGGAAACACCATATATTTT. Translated: CASSAQGLSGNTIYF.

The chain recombines TRBV18 with TRBJ1-2; tentatively, D is TRBD1 (6 bases). Germline V CDR1 and CDR2: KGHSH, LQKENI. Trimming took 6 bases from V and 2 from J, leaving 10 bases between them. This CDR3 has 13 amino acids. The CDR3 here is CASSAGQNYGYTF. The CDR3 coding sequence is TGTGCCAGCTCGGCTGGACAGAACTATGGCTACACCTTC.

The chain links TRBV19 to TRBJ1-1; D ambiguous. Trimming cost V 5 bases and J 6 bases, with 10 bases left between them. The CDR3 consists of 12 residues. Germline values: CDR1 LNHDA, CDR2 SQIVND (reference sequence). CDR3 region: CASSGGGAEAFF. Written as DNA, the CDR3 is TGTGCCAGTAGTGGTGGAGGCGCTGAAGCTTTCTTT.

J is TRBJ2-3 and V is TRBV10-2; D is uncertain. The germline V gene encodes CDR1 WSHSY and CDR2 SAAADI. Trimming cost V 6 bases and J 1 base, with 8 bases left between them. The CDR3 runs 13 residues. For the CDR3, the DNA is TGCGCCAGCAGCGTTGGGGGCACAGATACGCAGTATTTT. It codes for CASSVGGTDTQYF.

V usage is TRBV6-1 and J usage is TRBJ1-6, with D possibly TRBD1 on 6 matching bases. The CDR3 is 11 amino acids. Trimming removed 3 bases from V and 14 bases from J, with 8 bases in between. Germline loops: CDR1 MNHNS, CDR2 SASEGT. DNA for the CDR3: TGTGCCAGCAGTGATAGGGGGGCCCTCCACTTT. Translated, it gives CASSDRGALHF.

The rearrangement uses TRBV14 and TRBJ1-1; D gene uncertain. The CDR3 has 16 residues. Trimming removed 0 bases from V and 5 bases from J, with 16 bases in between. The germline V gene encodes CDR1 SGHDN and CDR2 FVKESK. This CDR3 is CASSQDEFYGGTEAFF. CDR3 bases: TGTGCCAGCAGCCAAGATGAGTTTTATGGTGGGACTGAAGCTTTCTTT. Variable domain in full (rest from reference TRBV14 and TRBJ1-1): EAGVTQFPSHSVIEKGQTVTLRCDPISGHDNLYWYRRVMGKEIKFLLHFVKESKQDESGMPNNRFLAERTGGTYSTLKVQPAELEDSGVYFCASSQDEFYGGTEAFFGQGTRLTVV.

CDR3 protein: CATNAGGDSGANVLTF. Written as DNA, the CDR3 is TGTGCCACCAACGCAGGAGGGGACTCTGGGGCCAACGTCCTGACTTTC. V and J are TRBV15 and TRBJ2-6; D may be TRBD2 (6 bases). V was pared by 7 bases and J by 0 bases, with 13 bases between. Germline V CDR1 and CDR2: LNHNV, YYDKDF (reference sequence). This CDR3 has 16 amino acids.

This clone appeared a single time. This chain uses TRBV7-9 with TRBJ1-1; D is unresolved. Germline V gene data show CDR1 as SEHNR and CDR2 as FQNEAQ (reference sequence). V lost 5 bases and J 5 bases, leaving 9 bases between the germline ends. The CDR3 runs 12 residues. CDR3 residues: CASSVGETEAFF. The CDR3 DNA is TGTGCCAGCAGCGTCGGAGAAACTGAAGCTTTCTTT.

The chain joins TRBV5-4 to TRBJ2-3; D possibly corresponds to TRBD1 (5 bases). CDR1 and CDR2 from the germline V gene are SGHNT and YYREEE (reference sequence). This CDR3 has 15 amino acids. Deletions cut 0 bases from V and 0 bases from J, with 8 bases between. The CDR3 coding sequence is TGTGCCAGCAGCTTGGAAGCAGGGAGCACAGATACGCAGTATTTT. Translation: CASSLEAGSTDTQYF.

This clone has only one observation. This chain uses TRBV12-5 with TRBJ2-3; TRBD2 might be the D (5 bases). CDR1 is LGHNT and CDR2 is FRNRAP in the germline V gene. Trimming cost V 1 base and J 3 bases, with 8 bases left between them. CDR3 size: 14 residues. The CDR3 reads CASGLGAGTDTQYF. Here the CDR3 DNA reads TGTGCTAGTGGTTTGGGGGCGGGTACAGATACGCAGTATTTT.

This chain links TRBV2 with TRBJ2-1, with 12 bases identical to TRBD2. Germline CDR1 reads SNHLY; CDR2 reads FYNNEI. The CDR3 is 16 residues long. V dropped 5 bases and J dropped 10; count of bases not matched to a gene: 12. CDR3 protein: CASSLGGLAGGTEQFF. As DNA, the CDR3 is TGTGCCAGCAGTTTAGGTGGCCTAGCGGGGGGGACCGAGCAGTTCTTC. Full variable domain (rest looked up from reference TRBV2 and TRBJ2-1): EPEVTQTPSHQVTQMGQEVILRCVPISNHLYFYWYRQILGQKVEFLVSFYNNEISEKSEIFDDQFSVERPDGSNFTLKIRSTKLEDSAMYFCASSLGGLAGGTEQFFGPGTRLTVL.

The chain is built from TRBV27 and TRBJ1-5; D call uncertain. V shed 3 bases and J shed 1 base, with 7 bases lying between them. This CDR3 is built from 14 residues. The germline gives CDR1 MNHEY, CDR2 SMNVEV (reference sequence). The CDR3 nucleotides are TGTGCCAGCAGTTTTGCAGTGAGCAATCAGCCCCAGCATTTT. Amino acids: CASSFAVSNQPQHF.